Listed below are T cell receptor beta chains from one sample, sequenced in a study of beta chain features in type 1 diabetes. Assay used: immunoSEQ multiplex PCR; TCRdb lists only in-frame clones, some missing. The table lists roughly 730,000 clones, about an eighth of them singletons. Specimen: naive CD4+ T cells from blood. All receptors come from a man between 18 and 35 years old with type 1 diabetes. The CDR3 runs from the conserved cysteine through the conserved F or W. A D gene is named only where the DNA matches it firmly. Some rows mark clone size as missing; the rest say once, few, many or name a class of expanded clone.

clone size: few
D gene: -
V gene: TRBV7-6
J gene: TRBJ1-1
CDR3 DNA: TGTGCCAGCAGCCCAAAGGGAACTGAAGCTTTCTTT
CDR3 protein: CASSPKGTEAFF

clone size: -
D gene: -
V gene: TRBV5-1
J gene: TRBJ2-5
CDR3 DNA: TGCGCCAGCAGCCCGCAAAGAGGGACCCAGTACTTC
CDR3 protein: CASSPQRGTQYF

clone size: -
D gene: -
V gene: TRBV28
J gene: TRBJ2-4
CDR3 DNA: TGTGCCAGCAGGGACAGTATCGACATTCAGTACTTC
CDR3 protein: CASRDSIDIQYF

clone size: few
D gene: -
V gene: TRBV28
J gene: TRBJ1-4
CDR3 DNA: TGTGCCAGCAAACCTGGGGGGGAAGCTGAAAAACTGTTTTTT
CDR3 protein: CASKPGGEAEKLFF

clone size: many
D gene: -
V gene: TRBV30
J gene: TRBJ1-1
CDR3 DNA: TGTGCCTGGAGTCGGGAGGCGAACACTGAAGCTTTCTTT
CDR3 protein: CAWSREANTEAFF

clone size: -
D gene: TRBD1
V gene: TRBV30
J gene: TRBJ2-5
CDR3 DNA: TGTGCCTGGAGCCAGGGGGCCCAAGAGACCCAGTACTTC
CDR3 protein: CAWSQGAQETQYF

clone size: -
D gene: TRBD1
V gene: TRBV27
J gene: TRBJ2-7
CDR3 DNA: TGTGCCAGCAGGGACAGGGATTTCCCCTACGAGCAGTACTTC
CDR3 protein: CASRDRDFPYEQYF

clone size: -
D gene: TRBD1
V gene: TRBV5-4
J gene: TRBJ2-2
CDR3 DNA: TGTGCCAGCAGCCGGGACAGGGGTTTTCGGCACGGGGAGCTGTTTTTT
CDR3 protein: CASSRDRGFRHGELFF

clone size: -
D gene: TRBD2
V gene: TRBV5-1
J gene: TRBJ2-2
CDR3 DNA: TGCGCCAGCAGCTCGGGACTAGCGGGTAACACCGGGGAGCTGTTTTTT
CDR3 protein: CASSSGLAGNTGELFF

clone size: -
D gene: -
V gene: TRBV19
J gene: TRBJ2-7
CDR3 DNA: TGTGCCAGTAGTATAGTAGGTGGCAGGGTCGTTGGGGTCGAGCAGTACTTC
CDR3 protein: CASSIVGGRVVGVEQYF

clone size: few
D gene: -
V gene: TRBV20-1
J gene: TRBJ1-2
CDR3 DNA: TGCAGTGCATTGACGGACTATGGCTACACCTTC
CDR3 protein: CSALTDYGYTF

clone size: -
D gene: TRBD2
V gene: TRBV7-9
J gene: TRBJ2-1
CDR3 DNA: TGTGCCAGCAGACCTAGCGGGAGCTCCTACAATGAGCAGCTCTTC
CDR3 protein: CASRPSGSSYNEQLF

clone size: -
D gene: TRBD1
V gene: TRBV10-3
J gene: TRBJ2-1
CDR3 DNA: TGTGCCATCAGTGAGTCGACAGGGTCCAATGAGCAGTTCTTC
CDR3 protein: CAISESTGSNEQFF

clone size: few
D gene: -
V gene: TRBV6-1
J gene: TRBJ2-5
CDR3 DNA: TGTGCCAGCAGTCCAGGGAGAGCCCTAGAGACCCAGTACTTC
CDR3 protein: CASSPGRALETQYF

clone size: few
D gene: TRBD1
V gene: TRBV7-2
J gene: TRBJ1-4
CDR3 DNA: TGTGCCAGCAGCCAGGACAGGGGAGATGAAAAACTGTTTTTT
CDR3 protein: CASSQDRGDEKLFF

clone size: -
D gene: -
V gene: TRBV4-1
J gene: TRBJ2-2
CDR3 DNA: TGCGCCAGCAGGAAAAAAGCTGGGGCGGACACGAACACCGGGGAGCTGTTTTTT
CDR3 protein: CASRKKAGADTNTGELFF

clone size: -
D gene: -
V gene: TRBV29-1
J gene: TRBJ2-5
CDR3 DNA: TGCAGCGCTAGACTGCCTCAAGAGACCCAGTACTTC
CDR3 protein: CSARLPQETQYF

clone size: -
D gene: -
V gene: TRBV5-6
J gene: TRBJ1-2
CDR3 DNA: TGTGCCAGCAGCTTGGGACGCTCCATCTACACCTTC
CDR3 protein: CASSLGRSIYTF

clone size: few
D gene: -
V gene: TRBV11-3
J gene: TRBJ2-5
CDR3 DNA: TGTGCCAGCAGCTCTGATGGACCTAGGGAGACCCAGTACTTC
CDR3 protein: CASSSDGPRETQYF

clone size: few
D gene: -
V gene: TRBV7-6
J gene: TRBJ2-7
CDR3 DNA: TGTGCCAGCAGCTTAGACAGCAGCTACGAGCAGTACTTC
CDR3 protein: CASSLDSSYEQYF

clone size: -
D gene: TRBD1
V gene: TRBV19
J gene: TRBJ1-2
CDR3 DNA: TGTGCCAGTAGTATCGGCGGAGGACAGGGAATGTCGGATTATGGCTACACCTTC
CDR3 protein: CASSIGGGQGMSDYGYTF

clone size: -
D gene: -
V gene: TRBV12-5
J gene: TRBJ1-1
CDR3 DNA: TGTGCTAGTGGGAGAGAAGGCACTGAAGCTTTCTTT
CDR3 protein: CASGREGTEAFF

clone size: few
D gene: -
V gene: TRBV5-1
J gene: TRBJ2-1
CDR3 DNA: TGCGCCAGCAGCTTTCGAGGGGAAAGCTCCTACAATGAGCAGTTCTTC
CDR3 protein: CASSFRGESSYNEQFF

clone size: few
D gene: -
V gene: TRBV4-2
J gene: TRBJ1-1
CDR3 DNA: TGTGCCAGCAGCCCTGACGGAAACACTGAAGCTTTCTTT
CDR3 protein: CASSPDGNTEAFF

clone size: -
D gene: -
V gene: TRBV6-5
J gene: TRBJ2-3
CDR3 DNA: TGTGCCAGCAGTTACGGATTAGATACGCAGTATTTT
CDR3 protein: CASSYGLDTQYF

clone size: -
D gene: -
V gene: TRBV18
J gene: TRBJ1-5
CDR3 DNA: TGTGCCAGCTCACGGACCGGAGGTAATCAGCCCCAGCATTTT
CDR3 protein: CASSRTGGNQPQHF

clone size: -
D gene: -
V gene: TRBV9
J gene: TRBJ2-2
CDR3 DNA: TGTGCCAGCAGCGTAGACGGGGGCACCGGGGAGCTGTTTTTT
CDR3 protein: CASSVDGGTGELFF

clone size: -
D gene: TRBD2
V gene: TRBV12-5
J gene: TRBJ2-1
CDR3 DNA: TGTGCTAGTGGTCTGGTGGGACTAGCGGGGACCCACAATGAGCAGTTCTTC
CDR3 protein: CASGLVGLAGTHNEQFF

clone size: -
D gene: -
V gene: TRBV10-3
J gene: TRBJ2-1
CDR3 DNA: TGTGCCATCAGTGAGGGACGGGACAATGAGCAGTTCTTC
CDR3 protein: CAISEGRDNEQFF

clone size: -
D gene: TRBD1
V gene: TRBV23-1
J gene: TRBJ2-1
CDR3 DNA: TGCGCCAGCAGTCAATCCGGGGACAGGGATTCCTACAATGAGCAGTTCTTC
CDR3 protein: CASSQSGDRDSYNEQFF

clone size: few
D gene: -
V gene: TRBV18
J gene: TRBJ2-2
CDR3 DNA: TGTGCCAGCTCACCAAGAACAGGGCACACCGGGGAGCTGTTTTTT
CDR3 protein: CASSPRTGHTGELFF

clone size: few
D gene: -
V gene: TRBV19
J gene: TRBJ2-6
CDR3 DNA: TGTGCCAGTAGTATAGGCGGGGGCCGGTACTCTGGGGCCAACGTCCTGACTTTC
CDR3 protein: CASSIGGGRYSGANVLTF

clone size: -
D gene: TRBD1
V gene: TRBV9
J gene: TRBJ2-7
CDR3 DNA: TGTGCCAGCAGCGTGAGGACAGGGGAAAGGTACGAGCAGTACTTC
CDR3 protein: CASSVRTGERYEQYF

clone size: -
D gene: -
V gene: TRBV29-1
J gene: TRBJ1-1
CDR3 DNA: TGCAGCGCGGAGGGGAGACCAAACACTGAAGCTTTCTTT
CDR3 protein: CSAEGRPNTEAFF

clone size: few
D gene: -
V gene: TRBV30
J gene: TRBJ2-5
CDR3 DNA: TGTGCCTCCCAAGAGGGACATACGGAGACCCAGTACTTC
CDR3 protein: CASQEGHTETQYF

clone size: few
D gene: TRBD1
V gene: TRBV4-1
J gene: TRBJ2-7
CDR3 DNA: TGCGCCAGCAGCCAAGATATAGGACAGGCCTACGAGCAGTACTTC
CDR3 protein: CASSQDIGQAYEQYF

clone size: few
D gene: -
V gene: TRBV6-5
J gene: TRBJ2-5
CDR3 DNA: TGTGCCAGCAGCCGGGACTTCGGGGAGACCCAGTACTTC
CDR3 protein: CASSRDFGETQYF

clone size: few
D gene: -
V gene: TRBV29-1
J gene: TRBJ2-3
CDR3 DNA: TGCAGCGCCCGGACGGACACAGATACGCAGTATTTT
CDR3 protein: CSARTDTDTQYF

clone size: few
D gene: -
V gene: TRBV30
J gene: TRBJ2-5
CDR3 DNA: TGTGCCTGGTCTCGGAATTACCAAGAGACCCAGTACTTC
CDR3 protein: CAWSRNYQETQYF

clone size: few
D gene: TRBD1
V gene: TRBV5-1
J gene: TRBJ1-4
CDR3 DNA: TGCGCCAGCAGCGCAATACAGGGGGTGAATGAAAAACTGTTTTTT
CDR3 protein: CASSAIQGVNEKLFF

clone size: -
D gene: TRBD1
V gene: TRBV29-1
J gene: TRBJ1-4
CDR3 DNA: TGCAGCGTCCACAGAGACAGGCTCGCAGGGGGTGAAAAACTGTTTTTT
CDR3 protein: CSVHRDRLAGGEKLFF

clone size: few
D gene: TRBD2
V gene: TRBV7-9
J gene: TRBJ2-1
CDR3 DNA: TGTGCCAGCAGCCGCATGGTCCTAGCGGGGGTAGATGAGCAGTTCTTC
CDR3 protein: CASSRMVLAGVDEQFF

clone size: -
D gene: TRBD2
V gene: TRBV5-4
J gene: TRBJ2-3
CDR3 DNA: TGTGCCAGCGGAATTAAGCGGGGGGGCTCGTTAGATACGCAGTATTTT
CDR3 protein: CASGIKRGGSLDTQYF

clone size: few
D gene: TRBD1
V gene: TRBV4-1
J gene: TRBJ2-1
CDR3 DNA: TGCGCCAGCAGCCAACCCCAGGGGGCTGAGTACAATGAGCAGTTCTTC
CDR3 protein: CASSQPQGAEYNEQFF

clone size: few
D gene: -
V gene: TRBV23-1
J gene: TRBJ2-5
CDR3 DNA: TGCGCCACCGACGAGCTGACCGCCGCGTTCGAGACCCAGTACTTC
CDR3 protein: CATDELTAAFETQYF

clone size: -
D gene: -
V gene: TRBV10-2
J gene: TRBJ2-5
CDR3 DNA: TGCGCCAGCAAAGCGGCGGGGATGGAGACCCAGTACTTC
CDR3 protein: CASKAAGMETQYF

clone size: -
D gene: TRBD1
V gene: TRBV29-1
J gene: TRBJ1-5
CDR3 DNA: TGCAGCGTAGGGACAGTTAGCAATCAGCCCCAGCATTTT
CDR3 protein: CSVGTVSNQPQHF

clone size: -
D gene: -
V gene: TRBV6-5
J gene: TRBJ1-2
CDR3 DNA: TGTGCCAGCAGTGAAGCGGTGACTGGGACTCCAGGCTTC
CDR3 protein: CASSEAVTGTPGF

clone size: -
D gene: -
V gene: TRBV7-6
J gene: TRBJ1-5
CDR3 DNA: TGTGCCAGCAGCTTAGGCAGGGGAAATCAGCCCCAGCATTTT
CDR3 protein: CASSLGRGNQPQHF

clone size: -
D gene: -
V gene: TRBV28
J gene: TRBJ1-6
CDR3 DNA: TGTGCCAGCAGTTTAATCGGGGACTCACCCCTCCACTTT
CDR3 protein: CASSLIGDSPLHF

clone size: few
D gene: TRBD1
V gene: TRBV9
J gene: TRBJ2-1
CDR3 DNA: TGTGCCAGCAGCGTAGAGGGGGCTGGAAATGAGCAGTTCTTC
CDR3 protein: CASSVEGAGNEQFF

clone size: -
D gene: -
V gene: TRBV30
J gene: TRBJ1-1
CDR3 DNA: TGTGCCTCCCGGGGACTGAACACTGAAGCTTTCTTT
CDR3 protein: CASRGLNTEAFF

clone size: -
D gene: -
V gene: TRBV7-7
J gene: TRBJ1-5
CDR3 DNA: TGTGCTAGCAGCATCGGGGAAGATCAGCCCCAGCATTTT
CDR3 protein: CASSIGEDQPQHF

clone size: -
D gene: TRBD1
V gene: TRBV18
J gene: TRBJ2-7
CDR3 DNA: TGTGCCAGCTCACCGACAGGGGACGAGCAGTACTTC
CDR3 protein: CASSPTGDEQYF

clone size: -
D gene: -
V gene: TRBV7-2
J gene: TRBJ1-1
CDR3 DNA: TGTGCCAGCAGCTTAGGGCCAGCGAACACTGAAGCTTTCTTT
CDR3 protein: CASSLGPANTEAFF

clone size: few
D gene: -
V gene: TRBV30
J gene: TRBJ1-4
CDR3 DNA: TGTGCCTGGAGTGTAGGGGCCGGTAATGAAAAACTGTTTTTT
CDR3 protein: CAWSVGAGNEKLFF

clone size: few
D gene: TRBD1
V gene: TRBV30
J gene: TRBJ2-3
CDR3 DNA: TGTGCCGGGGACAGTGCTAGCACAGATACGCAGTATTTT
CDR3 protein: CAGDSASTDTQYF

clone size: few
D gene: -
V gene: TRBV30
J gene: TRBJ1-6
CDR3 DNA: TGTGCCGCCAGCGAGGGGGATCGTAATTCACCCCTCCACTTT
CDR3 protein: CAASEGDRNSPLHF

clone size: -
D gene: -
V gene: TRBV27
J gene: TRBJ1-2
CDR3 DNA: TGTGCCAGCAGCCCCCAGGGGTTAAGTCCGGGCTACACCTTC
CDR3 protein: CASSPQGLSPGYTF